The 26 T cell receptor beta chains given below trace back to one sample, sequenced in a study of CXCR3-negative and CXCR3-positive naive CD8 T cells. Study results and caveats: CXCR3-expressing naive cells carried TRB CDR3s more hydrophobic than those of CXCR3-negative naive cells.

5' RACE that incorporated UMI labels was used to prepare the TRB cDNA libraries. Using the 5' RACE reads, TCRdb records one entry per CDR3 protein without DNA. The sample has 90,000 to 100,000 distinct CDR3 sequences; the top ten hold around 0.99%. Antigens of these TCRs are unknown. The sample consisted of naive CXCR3+ CD8+ T cells from blood. Subset here: CD45RO-CCR7+CD27+CD95- naive CD8+ T cells expressing CXCR3 (TNR3+). These receptor sequences come from a human donor in good health. Some clones in this sample may be carry-over from other donors' samples.

The V gene is TRBV6-4, the J gene TRBJ2-5; lacking DNA, the TRBD1 call made by TCRdb goes unchecked. Germline V gene sequence: CDR1 MRHNA, CDR2 SNTAGT. The CDR3 is 16 amino acids. The CDR3 loop is CASSKKSRDRQETQYF.

The chain joins TRBV7-9 to TRBJ2-7; the TCRdb call, TRBD1, lacks DNA for checking. Germline V gene lookup returns CDR1 SEHNR and CDR2 FQNEAQ (reference sequence). The CDR3 spans 16 residues. The CDR3: CASSLDKRQGNHEQYF.

The CDR3 region is CSGTGTGGAEDTQYF. The V and J genes are TRBV29-1 and TRBJ2-3; with no DNA, the TCRdb D assignment of TRBD1 cannot be verified. CDR1 and CDR2 from the germline V gene are SQVTM and ANQGSEA. The CDR3 totals 15 residues.

CDR3 sequence: CASRTGVGELFF. J is TRBJ2-2 and V is TRBV19; with no DNA, the TCRdb D assignment of TRBD1 cannot be verified. Germline CDR1 LNHDA, CDR2 SQIVND (reference sequence). CDR3 length: 12 residues.

V and J are TRBV6-5 and TRBJ2-6; TCRdb's D call, TRBD1, is unchecked because there is no DNA. Germline lookup yields CDR1 MNHEY and CDR2 SVGAGI. The CDR3 totals 19 residues. CDR3 region: CASSLGGGSNYSGANVLTF.

V usage is TRBV7-7 and J usage is TRBJ2-2; TCRdb picks TRBD1, but there is no DNA to check that call. The CDR3 covers 16 residues. CDR1 is SSHAT and CDR2 is FNYEAQ in the germline V gene (reference sequence). CDR3 protein: CASSPPGQGATGELFF. Full variable domain (missing parts from reference TRBV7-7 and TRBJ2-2): GAGVSQSPRYKVTKRGQDVTLRCDPISSHATLYWYQQALGQGPEFLTYFNYEAQPDKSGLPSDRFSAERPEGSISTLTIQRTEQRDSAMYRCASSPPGQGATGELFFGEGSRLTVL.

V gene TRBV29-1 combines with J gene TRBJ2-7; TCRdb selects TRBD2, and the lack of DNA leaves this call unchecked. The length of the CDR3 is 13 residues. Germline values: CDR1 SQVTM, CDR2 ANQGSEA. The CDR3 is CSVNPSGGYEQYF.

V usage is TRBV6-6 and J usage is TRBJ1-2. The germline CDR1 and CDR2 sequences are MNHNY and SVGAGI (reference sequence). The CDR3 contains 12 residues. CDR3 region: CASKREGDGYTF.

CDR3 residues: CASSFPWDREYNEQFF. The rearrangement links TRBV28 to TRBJ2-1; TCRdb's D call, TRBD1, is unchecked because there is no DNA. Germline V gives CDR1 MDHEN, CDR2 SYDVKM. The CDR3 length is 16 residues.

The rearrangement joins TRBV7-8 to TRBJ2-2; TCRdb outputs TRBD1, but without DNA this stays unchecked. This CDR3 has 17 amino acids. CDR1 SGHVS and CDR2 FQNEAQ come from the germline V gene. This CDR3 reads CASSLVPGGAYTGGLFF.

The chain couples TRBV7-2 to TRBJ2-4; TCRdb calls TRBD2, which cannot be checked without DNA. The CDR3 contains 17 residues. Germline V gene sequence: CDR1 SGHTA, CDR2 FQGNSA. The CDR3 here is CASSQTRAGLAKNIQYF.

V is TRBV10-3 and J is TRBJ1-2. Germline assignment: CDR1 ENHRY and CDR2 SYGVKD. The CDR3 sequence is 12 residues long. CDR3 amino acids: CATPDGVGGYTF.

The chain recombines TRBV29-1 with TRBJ2-1. This CDR3 comprises 12 residues. Germline V gene data show CDR1 as SQVTM and CDR2 as ANQGSEA. The CDR3 sequence is CSVEETRNEQFF.

The chain recombines TRBV19 with TRBJ1-1. The CDR3 is 13 amino acids. Germline CDR1 reads LNHDA; CDR2 reads SQIVND (reference sequence). The CDR3 protein is CASNGEMNTEAFF.

The rearrangement joins TRBV7-2 to TRBJ2-7; TCRdb names TRBD1, which stays unverified in the absence of DNA. The CDR3 runs to 15 residues. Germline CDR1 reads SGHTA; CDR2 reads FQGNSA. The CDR3 loop reads CASSSNPRDRGEQYF. The whole variable domain, filled in from reference TRBV7-2 and TRBJ2-7, reads GAGVSQSPSNKVTEKGKDVELRCDPISGHTALYWYRQSLGQGLEFLIYFQGNSAPDKSGLPSDRFSAERTGGSVSTLTIQRTQQEDSAVYLCASSSNPRDRGEQYFGPGTRLTVT.

The chain joins TRBV10-3 to TRBJ1-1; TCRdb reports TRBD1, a call that lacks DNA to check it against. Germline-derived CDR1 and CDR2 are ENHRY and SYGVKD. The CDR3 length is 19 residues. The CDR3 sequence: CAISESLNRVGELAAEAFF.

J is TRBJ2-1 and V is TRBV19. Looked up from germline, CDR1 is LNHDA and CDR2 is SQIVND (reference sequence). This CDR3 region has 11 residues. The chain's CDR3 is CASSMGNEQFF.

The CDR3 spells CASSSTGQDNEQFF. The rearrangement links TRBV7-6 to TRBJ2-1; TCRdb reports TRBD1, a call that lacks DNA to check it against. Germline loops: CDR1 SGHVS, CDR2 FNYEAQ. The CDR3 consists of 14 residues.

The chain uses TRBV19 and TRBJ1-1; TCRdb reports TRBD1, a call that lacks DNA to check it against. The CDR3 contains 16 residues. Germline loops: CDR1 LNHDA, CDR2 SQIVND (reference sequence). CDR3 residues: CAYSPAQGSVNTEAFF.

The chain links TRBV9 to TRBJ2-1; the TRBD2 assignment by TCRdb is unverifiable without DNA. The CDR3 covers 15 residues. Germline V lookup: CDR1 SGDLS, CDR2 YYNGEE. CDR3 sequence reads: CASSGQGTSYNEQFF.

The genes are TRBV29-1 and TRBJ2-4; as DNA is missing, the TRBD1 call by TCRdb cannot be tested. CDR3 length: 17 residues. Germline V CDR1 and CDR2: SQVTM, ANQGSEA. CDR3 amino acids: CRAMGVGDRMFKNIQYF.

The genes are TRBV3-1 and TRBJ2-1; the TCRdb call, TRBD1, lacks DNA for checking. Germline CDR1 and CDR2: LGHDT and YNNKEL (reference sequence). CDR3 length: 15 amino acids. The chain's CDR3 is CASSQALGGANEQFF.

The chain recombines TRBV9 with TRBJ2-1; checking the TCRdb D call of TRBD1 is not possible without DNA. Per the germline V gene, CDR1 is SGDLS and CDR2 is YYNGEE. This CDR3 is built from 15 residues. CDR3 sequence: CASSVGRDRDNEQFF.

The chain links TRBV7-9 to TRBJ2-5; TCRdb outputs TRBD1, but without DNA this stays unchecked. Germline loops: CDR1 SEHNR, CDR2 FQNEAQ (reference sequence). This CDR3 has 15 residues. This CDR3 is CASSDLLGAEETQYF.

The chain is built from TRBV27 and TRBJ2-7; TCRdb indicates TRBD2, and absent DNA this call remains unverified. Germline CDR1 reads MNHEY; CDR2 reads SMNVEV (reference sequence). The CDR3 runs 16 residues. CDR3 sequence: CASSFTLAGGLYEQYF.

This chain's CDR3 is CASSWKAGGYNEQFF. The chain couples TRBV6-2 or TRBV6-3 to TRBJ2-1; TCRdb selects TRBD2, and the lack of DNA leaves this call unchecked. The length of the CDR3 is 15 residues. Germline CDR1 and CDR2: MNHEY and SVGEGT.